These 10 T cell receptor beta chains share one sample of origin, sequenced in a study of regulatory T cells in long-lasting Graves disease. Library construction for TCR beta used iRepertoire HTBI primers and Arm-PCR of CDR3 regions. TCRdb reprocessed the multiplex PCR reads with MiXCR, giving one entry per CDR3 protein. This sample has around 470,000 distinct CDR3 sequences, with 12% to 15% found just once. Sample time point: newly diagnosed GD, antithyroid drugs for less than 3 months. Making the TCR library involved RNA that had been extracted from PBMCs. This sample was also put to use in a study of T cells in Graves' hyperthyroidism and ophthalmopathy.

Sequences were derived from peripheral blood mononuclear cells (PBMCs), sampled at new diagnosis, from a patient treated with antithyroid drugs. The receptors derive from a woman in her forties or fifties with Graves disease.

This clonotype was recorded many times. The rearrangement uses TRBV3-1 and TRBJ2-1, with a tentative D call TRBD2 (6 bases). Germline V gene lookup returns CDR1 LGHDT and CDR2 YNNKEL (reference sequence). The CDR3 is 13 amino acids. Trimming removed 0 bases at V and 15 bases at J, with 15 bases between. CDR3 sequence: CASSQELAHWRFF. The CDR3 bases are TGTGCCAGCAGCCAAGAACTAGCCCACTGGAGGTTCTTC.

This clonotype was counted ten times or more. This chain joins TRBV5-6 and TRBJ2-7; D is possibly TRBD1 (5 bases). Germline assignment: CDR1 SGHDT and CDR2 YYEEEE. The CDR3 spans 13 residues. Trimming stripped 4 bases from V and 0 bases from J, with 8 bases between. For the CDR3, the DNA is TGTGCCAGCAGCCAAGACAGCTCCTACGAGCAGTACTTC. It encodes CASSQDSSYEQYF.

The chain combines TRBV28 with TRBJ1-5; D is perhaps TRBD1 (6 bases). The CDR3 length is 14 residues. Germline V lookup: CDR1 MDHEN, CDR2 SYDVKM. Trimming removed 6 bases at V and 1 base at J, with 10 bases between. The CDR3 sequence is CASRLGGSNQPQHF. DNA of the CDR3: TGTGCCAGCAGGCTAGGGGGGAGCAATCAGCCCCAGCATTTT.

The chain carries TRBV3-1 and TRBJ2-2, with no clear D. The V gene lost 8 bases and the J gene lost 1 base, with 11 bases spanning the gap. Germline V gene data show CDR1 as LGHDT and CDR2 as YNNKEL (reference sequence). CDR3 length: 14 residues. CDR3 in DNA: TGTGCCAGCTGGTCTGCAGGGAACACCGGGGAGCTGTTTTTT. Its protein product is CASWSAGNTGELFF.

The chain couples TRBV18 to TRBJ2-1, with D maybe TRBD1 (5 bases). Germline loops: CDR1 KGHSH, CDR2 LQKENI. The V and J ends lost 1 base and 0 bases respectively, with 16 bases between them. The CDR3 extends over 18 amino acids. CDR3 loop: CASSPLSASDSSYNEQFF. The CDR3 bases are TGTGCCAGCTCACCACTTTCAGCGTCTGACAGCTCCTACAATGAGCAGTTCTTC.

This clonotype appeared a few times. The chain recombines TRBV29-1 with TRBJ2-7, with TRBD2 matching 10 bases. V was clipped by 0 bases and J by 2 bases; unmatched bases: 7. The CDR3 spans 16 residues. Per germline, CDR1 SQVTM and CDR2 ANQGSEA. This CDR3 reads CSVEDGTSGTPYEQYF. As DNA, the CDR3 is TGCAGCGTTGAAGATGGTACTAGCGGGACCCCCTACGAGCAGTACTTC.

This clonotype occurred many times. The chain recombines TRBV27 with TRBJ2-1; the match to TRBD2 covers 10 bases. Germline CDR1 reads MNHEY; CDR2 reads SMNVEV (reference sequence). The CDR3 length is 17 residues. Germline trimming cut 6 bases from V and 3 bases from J; bases unmatched to any gene: 11. The CDR3: CASRRGLAETLYNEQFF. In nucleotides, the CDR3 is TGTGCCAGCAGAAGAGGACTAGCGGAGACTCTCTACAATGAGCAGTTCTTC.

This clonotype was counted at least ten times. The V and J genes are TRBV18 and TRBJ2-7; no reliable D call. CDR3 length equals 13 residues. CDR1 is KGHSH and CDR2 is LQKENI in the germline V gene. Trimming shortened V by 2 bases and J by 7 bases, and 12 bases separated the two germline ends. The chain's CDR3 is CASSPSGGEEQYF. The CDR3 coding sequence is TGTGCCAGCTCACCATCGGGTGGCGAAGAGCAGTACTTC.

With respect to this clonotype: The junction shows a germline mismatch at one end, possibly a read error. The chain links TRBV5-1 to TRBJ2-7, with D uncertain. The CDR3 totals 12 residues. The V gene's germline CDR1 is SGHRS and CDR2 YFSETQ. The CDR3 protein is CASRGSVDEQCF. The DNA for the CDR3 is TGCGCCAGCAGGGGAAGTGTGGACGAGCAGTGCTTC.

This clonotype was seen repeatedly, ten times or more. The chain links TRBV2 to TRBJ2-2, with D possibly TRBD2 on 6 matching bases. The CDR3 spans 14 residues. Germline assignment: CDR1 SNHLY and CDR2 FYNNEI. V was cut by 6 bases and J by 3 bases, with 11 bases left in between. The CDR3 bases are TGTGCCAGCAGGCCAGGAGGGTACACCGGGGAGCTGTTTTTT. It yields the protein CASRPGGYTGELFF.